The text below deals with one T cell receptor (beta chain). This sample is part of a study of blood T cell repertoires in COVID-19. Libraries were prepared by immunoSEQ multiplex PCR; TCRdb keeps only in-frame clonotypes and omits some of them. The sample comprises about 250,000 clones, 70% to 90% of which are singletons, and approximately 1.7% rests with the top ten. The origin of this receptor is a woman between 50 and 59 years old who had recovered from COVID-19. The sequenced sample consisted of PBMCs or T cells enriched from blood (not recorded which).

The chain's CDR3 is CASSLWGRTYEQYF. The CDR3 DNA follows: TGTGCCAGCAGCTTGTGGGGCAGAACCTACGAGCAGTACTTC. This chain uses TRBV5-8 with TRBJ2-7, with D perhaps TRBD1 (5 bases). V lost 1 base and J 2 bases, leaving 10 bases between the germline ends. Germline loops: CDR1 SGHTS, CDR2 YDEGEE. The CDR3 covers 14 residues.